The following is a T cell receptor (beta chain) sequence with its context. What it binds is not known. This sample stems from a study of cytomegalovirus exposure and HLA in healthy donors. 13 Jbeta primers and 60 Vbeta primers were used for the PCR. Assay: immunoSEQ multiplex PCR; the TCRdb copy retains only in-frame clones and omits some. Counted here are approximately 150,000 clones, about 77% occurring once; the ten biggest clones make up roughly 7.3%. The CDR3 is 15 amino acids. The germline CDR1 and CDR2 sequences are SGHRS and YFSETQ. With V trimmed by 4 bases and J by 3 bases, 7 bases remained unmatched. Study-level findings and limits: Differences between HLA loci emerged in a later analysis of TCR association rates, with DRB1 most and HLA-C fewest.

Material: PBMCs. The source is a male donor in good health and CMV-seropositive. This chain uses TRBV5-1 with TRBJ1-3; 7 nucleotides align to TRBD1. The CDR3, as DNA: TGCGCCAGCAGCACCACAGGGGCCAATGGAAACACCATATATTTT. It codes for CASSTTGANGNTIYF.